The rows below give T cell receptor beta chains drawn from one sample of a study of Ad26.COV2.S vaccination and SARS-CoV-2 variants. The method was immunoSEQ multiplex PCR; TCRdb's version includes in-frame clones alone and lacks a portion of them. The sample yields over 110,000 clones, approximately 90% seen once. Source: peripheral blood, taken after recovery from COVID-19. These receptor sequences come from a human donor who had recovered from COVID-19. Each CDR3 is given with its conserved first and last residue. D genes are given only for firm matches. Expanded clones are given a class, and other clones once, few, many or no size at all.

d_gene: -
v_gene: TRBV7-8
j_gene: TRBJ2-2
abundance: -
CDR3aa: CASSLGTVRNGELFF
CDR3nt: TGTGCCAGCAGCTTAGGGACAGTTCGGAACGGGGAGCTGTTTTTT

d_gene: -
v_gene: TRBV5-1
j_gene: TRBJ2-3
abundance: -
CDR3aa: CASSSRHTSTDTQYF
CDR3nt: TGCGCCAGCAGCTCTCGACATACTAGCACAGATACGCAGTATTTT

d_gene: TRBD1
v_gene: TRBV30
j_gene: TRBJ1-2
abundance: -
CDR3aa: CAWSPDRDYGYTF
CDR3nt: TGTGCCTGGAGCCCTGACAGGGACTATGGCTACACCTTC

d_gene: -
v_gene: TRBV19
j_gene: TRBJ2-5
abundance: -
CDR3aa: CASSPLWGQLQETQYF
CDR3nt: TGTGCCAGTAGTCCCCTATGGGGCCAATTGCAAGAGACCCAGTACTTC

d_gene: -
v_gene: TRBV19
j_gene: TRBJ2-2
abundance: -
CDR3aa: CASSNALGFRAWNTGELFF
CDR3nt: TGTGCCAGTAGTAACGCCTTAGGGTTCAGGGCTTGGAACACCGGGGAGCTGTTTTTT

d_gene: -
v_gene: TRBV19
j_gene: TRBJ2-7
abundance: -
CDR3aa: CASSISTAPGVYEQYF
CDR3nt: TGTGCCAGTAGTATTTCGACAGCTCCTGGGGTATACGAGCAGTACTTC

d_gene: -
v_gene: TRBV11-2
j_gene: TRBJ1-1
abundance: -
CDR3aa: CASSLGTGTEAFF
CDR3nt: TGTGCCAGCAGCTTAGGGACGGGCACTGAAGCTTTCTTT

d_gene: -
v_gene: TRBV9
j_gene: TRBJ2-5
abundance: -
CDR3aa: CASGPGHHQETQYF
CDR3nt: TGTGCCAGCGGACCGGGACACCATCAAGAGACCCAGTACTTC

d_gene: TRBD1
v_gene: TRBV28
j_gene: TRBJ1-1
abundance: -
CDR3aa: CASSSPHRGTEAFF
CDR3nt: TGTGCCAGCAGTTCCCCACACAGGGGCACTGAAGCTTTCTTT

d_gene: -
v_gene: TRBV11-2
j_gene: TRBJ1-1
abundance: -
CDR3aa: CASSFSGRMNTEAFF
CDR3nt: TGTGCCAGCAGCTTTTCCGGCAGAATGAACACTGAAGCTTTCTTT

d_gene: -
v_gene: TRBV9
j_gene: TRBJ2-2
abundance: -
CDR3aa: CASGWTADTGELFF
CDR3nt: TGTGCCAGCGGTTGGACGGCGGACACCGGGGAGCTGTTTTTT

d_gene: -
v_gene: TRBV5-8
j_gene: TRBJ2-7
abundance: -
CDR3aa: CASSLAIEAYEQYF
CDR3nt: TGTGCCAGCAGCTTGGCCATAGAGGCCTACGAGCAGTACTTC

d_gene: -
v_gene: TRBV29-1
j_gene: TRBJ2-7
abundance: -
CDR3aa: CSVEGNGGQYF
CDR3nt: TGCAGCGTTGAGGGAAATGGGGGGCAGTACTTC

d_gene: -
v_gene: TRBV19
j_gene: TRBJ2-6
abundance: -
CDR3aa: CASSIEGTGANVLTF
CDR3nt: TGTGCCAGTAGTATAGAGGGAACTGGGGCCAACGTCCTGACTTTC

d_gene: -
v_gene: TRBV7-9
j_gene: TRBJ2-1
abundance: -
CDR3aa: CASSFDTSLDEQFF
CDR3nt: TGTGCCAGCAGCTTTGACACTAGTTTGGATGAGCAGTTCTTC

d_gene: TRBD1
v_gene: TRBV5-4
j_gene: TRBJ1-6
abundance: -
CDR3aa: CASSLGGTGVRGALHF
CDR3nt: TGTGCCAGCAGCTTAGGAGGGACAGGGGTCCGGGGGGCCCTCCACTTT

d_gene: -
v_gene: TRBV28
j_gene: TRBJ1-5
abundance: once
CDR3aa: CASSDNQPQHF
CDR3nt: TGTGCCAGCTCCGACAATCAGCCCCAGCATTTT

d_gene: -
v_gene: TRBV6-5
j_gene: TRBJ1-2
abundance: -
CDR3aa: CASSSINYGYTF
CDR3nt: TGTGCCAGCAGCTCCATTAACTATGGCTACACCTTC

d_gene: -
v_gene: TRBV4-3
j_gene: TRBJ1-4
abundance: -
CDR3aa: CASSRTYLQGSEKLFF
CDR3nt: TGCGCCAGCAGCCGAACCTACTTACAAGGCAGTGAAAAACTGTTTTTT

d_gene: -
v_gene: TRBV28
j_gene: TRBJ2-3
abundance: -
CDR3aa: CASSEAPGNTDTQYF
CDR3nt: TGTGCCAGCAGCGAGGCCCCAGGAAACACAGATACGCAGTATTTT

d_gene: -
v_gene: TRBV7-2
j_gene: TRBJ2-5
abundance: -
CDR3aa: CASSSPAQETQYF
CDR3nt: TGTGCCAGCAGCTCCCCGGCGCAAGAGACCCAGTACTTC

d_gene: -
v_gene: TRBV6-1
j_gene: TRBJ1-1
abundance: -
CDR3aa: CASSDTGWRNTEAFF
CDR3nt: TGTGCCAGCAGTGACACAGGGTGGAGGAACACTGAAGCTTTCTTT